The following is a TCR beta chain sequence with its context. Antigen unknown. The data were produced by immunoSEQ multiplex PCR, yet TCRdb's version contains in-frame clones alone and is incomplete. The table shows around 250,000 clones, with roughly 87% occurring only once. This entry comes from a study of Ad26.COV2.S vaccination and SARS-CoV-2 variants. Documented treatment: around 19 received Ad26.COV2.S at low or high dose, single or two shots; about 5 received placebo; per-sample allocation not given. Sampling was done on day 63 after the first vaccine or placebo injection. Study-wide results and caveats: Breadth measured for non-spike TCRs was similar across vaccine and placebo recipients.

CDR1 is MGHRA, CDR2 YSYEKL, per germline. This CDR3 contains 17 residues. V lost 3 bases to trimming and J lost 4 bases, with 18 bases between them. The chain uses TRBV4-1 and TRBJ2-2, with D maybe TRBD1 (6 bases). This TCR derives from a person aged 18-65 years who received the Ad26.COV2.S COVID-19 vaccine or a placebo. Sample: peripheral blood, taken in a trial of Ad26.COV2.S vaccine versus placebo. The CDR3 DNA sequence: TGCGCCAGCAGCCAGTGGGACACCCCGCCGGGCACCGGGGAGCTGTTTTTT. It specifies CASSQWDTPPGTGELFF.